This is a list of T cell receptor beta chains from one sample in a study of blood T cell repertoires in COVID-19. The data were produced by immunoSEQ multiplex PCR, yet TCRdb's version contains in-frame clones alone and is incomplete. The top ten hold 1.8% of the sample, which has about 480,000 clones, over 75% seen once. The sample comprised PBMCs or T cells enriched from blood (not recorded which). The source of these receptors is a woman between 40 and 50 years old who had recovered from COVID-19. Each CDR3 is given with its conserved first and last residue. Each record gives: V gene, J gene, clone size, D gene, CDR3 length, CDR3 DNA, CDR3 protein. D genes are given only for firm matches. Not all rows give a size; the values are once, few, many and, for expanded clones, a class.

>TRBV6-5|TRBJ2-3|-|-|14
TGTGCCAGCGGGGCGGGGGCTAGCACAGATACGCAGTATTTT
CASGAGASTDTQYF
>TRBV19|TRBJ1-2|-|TRBD1|15
TGTGCCAGTAGTCCCCCCTGGGACAGGGGCTATGGCTACACCTTC
CASSPPWDRGYGYTF
>TRBV7-2|TRBJ2-5|-|-|14
TGTGCCAGCAGCCCCAGACTAACCCAAGAGACCCAGTACTTC
CASSPRLTQETQYF
>TRBV9|TRBJ1-4|-|TRBD1|15
TGTGCCAGCAGCGCGACGGGACAGGCTAATGAAAAACTGTTTTTT
CASSATGQANEKLFF
>TRBV6-5|TRBJ2-2|-|TRBD2|12
TGTGCCACCAATGGGAGGGCCGGGGAGCTGTTTTTT
CATNGRAGELFF
>TRBV11-2|TRBJ2-1|-|TRBD1|16
TGTGCCAGCAGCTTAGATGGTACAGGGGTGTGGAATGAGCAGTTCTTC
CASSLDGTGVWNEQFF
>TRBV7-2|TRBJ1-1|-|-|15
TGTGCCAGCAGACCCTTGACAGGCATGAACACTGAAGCTTTCTTT
CASRPLTGMNTEAFF
>TRBV5-5|TRBJ2-3|-|-|14
TGTGCCAGCAGCTTGGGCGGGTTAACAGATACGCAGTATTTT
CASSLGGLTDTQYF
>TRBV5-1|TRBJ1-1|-|TRBD1|16
TGCGCCAGCAGCCCCGGACAGGGAGTAACTGACACTGAAGCTTTCTTT
CASSPGQGVTDTEAFF
>TRBV28|TRBJ1-2|-|-|11
TGTGCCAGCAGTCGTCAGTATGGCTACACCTTC
CASSRQYGYTF
>TRBV9|TRBJ2-5|-|TRBD2|16
TGTGCCAGCAGCGTATCACCAGCGGGAGAGGAGGAGACCCAGTACTTC
CASSVSPAGEEETQYF
>TRBV7-9|TRBJ1-2|-|-|15
TGTGCCAGCAGCTTAGGGACAGAGGGACACTATGGCTACACCTTC
CASSLGTEGHYGYTF
>TRBV15|TRBJ2-7|-|-|13
TGTGCCACCAGCAGAAGGGCGGGTGACGAGCAGTACTTC
CATSRRAGDEQYF
>TRBV19|TRBJ2-5|-|TRBD2|16
TGTGCCAGTAGTACCCTCTCCGGGACTAGCGTCGAGACCCAGTACTTC
CASSTLSGTSVETQYF
>TRBV5-1|TRBJ2-7|-|-|15
TGCGCCAGCAGCTGGGACACGTGGAGCTCCTACGAGCAGTACTTC
CASSWDTWSSYEQYF
>TRBV19|TRBJ1-6|once|-|14
TGTGCCAGTAGGGAAGACAATAATAATTCACCCCTCCACTTT
CASREDNNNSPLHF
>TRBV6-2/TRBV6-3|TRBJ2-5|-|TRBD2|14
TGTGCCAGCAGTTTACTAGCGGGATTCGAGACCCAGTACTTC
CASSLLAGFETQYF
>TRBV6-5|TRBJ2-3|-|TRBD2|16
TGTGCCAGCAGTTACTCCTTTAGCGGGAGCGCAGATACGCAGTATTTT
CASSYSFSGSADTQYF
>TRBV24-1|TRBJ2-7|-|-|15
TGTGCCACCAGTGATTCCTCCAGGGCTTCCTACGAGCAGTACTTC
CATSDSSRASYEQYF
>TRBV4-3|TRBJ1-2|-|-|13
TGCGCCAGCAGCCAAGATCTTCGTTATGGCTACACCTTC
CASSQDLRYGYTF
>TRBV4-1|TRBJ1-3|-|-|16
TGCGCCAGCAGCCAAGATGGAGGGGCAGGGAGAAACACCATATATTTT
CASSQDGGAGRNTIYF
>TRBV28|TRBJ1-2|-|-|14
TGTGCCAGCAGCCCTGGGACGGGGGATCGTGGCTACACCTTC
CASSPGTGDRGYTF
>TRBV9|TRBJ2-1|-|TRBD1|16
TGTGCCAGCAGCGGAGGGACAGGGAGTAATTGGAATGAGCAGTTCTTC
CASSGGTGSNWNEQFF
>TRBV18|TRBJ2-3|-|TRBD2|16
TGTGCCAGCTCAGTCGGCTCTAGCGGGATTATAGATACGCAGTATTTT
CASSVGSSGIIDTQYF
>TRBV5-6|TRBJ1-5|few|-|15
TGTGCCAGCAGCCCCTCCGGGACACAGAATCAGCCCCAGCATTTT
CASSPSGTQNQPQHF
>TRBV15|TRBJ2-3|-|TRBD2|13
TGTGCCACCGGACTAGCGGACACAGATACGCAGTATTTT
CATGLADTDTQYF